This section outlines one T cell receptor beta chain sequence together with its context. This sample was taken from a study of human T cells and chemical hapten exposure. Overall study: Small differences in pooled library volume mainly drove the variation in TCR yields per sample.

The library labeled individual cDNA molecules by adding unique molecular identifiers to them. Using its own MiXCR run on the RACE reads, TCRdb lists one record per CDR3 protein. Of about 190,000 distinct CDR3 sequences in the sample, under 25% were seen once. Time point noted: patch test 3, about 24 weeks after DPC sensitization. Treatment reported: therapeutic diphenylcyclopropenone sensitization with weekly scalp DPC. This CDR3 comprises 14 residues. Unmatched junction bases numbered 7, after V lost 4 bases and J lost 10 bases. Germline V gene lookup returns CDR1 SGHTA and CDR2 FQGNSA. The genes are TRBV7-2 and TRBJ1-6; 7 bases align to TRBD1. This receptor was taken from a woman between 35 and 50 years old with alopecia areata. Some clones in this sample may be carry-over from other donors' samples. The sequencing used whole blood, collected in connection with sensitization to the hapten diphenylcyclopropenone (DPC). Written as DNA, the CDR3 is TGTGCCAGCAGCTCCCGACAGGGCGACTCACCCCTCCACTTT. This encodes CASSSRQGDSPLHF.